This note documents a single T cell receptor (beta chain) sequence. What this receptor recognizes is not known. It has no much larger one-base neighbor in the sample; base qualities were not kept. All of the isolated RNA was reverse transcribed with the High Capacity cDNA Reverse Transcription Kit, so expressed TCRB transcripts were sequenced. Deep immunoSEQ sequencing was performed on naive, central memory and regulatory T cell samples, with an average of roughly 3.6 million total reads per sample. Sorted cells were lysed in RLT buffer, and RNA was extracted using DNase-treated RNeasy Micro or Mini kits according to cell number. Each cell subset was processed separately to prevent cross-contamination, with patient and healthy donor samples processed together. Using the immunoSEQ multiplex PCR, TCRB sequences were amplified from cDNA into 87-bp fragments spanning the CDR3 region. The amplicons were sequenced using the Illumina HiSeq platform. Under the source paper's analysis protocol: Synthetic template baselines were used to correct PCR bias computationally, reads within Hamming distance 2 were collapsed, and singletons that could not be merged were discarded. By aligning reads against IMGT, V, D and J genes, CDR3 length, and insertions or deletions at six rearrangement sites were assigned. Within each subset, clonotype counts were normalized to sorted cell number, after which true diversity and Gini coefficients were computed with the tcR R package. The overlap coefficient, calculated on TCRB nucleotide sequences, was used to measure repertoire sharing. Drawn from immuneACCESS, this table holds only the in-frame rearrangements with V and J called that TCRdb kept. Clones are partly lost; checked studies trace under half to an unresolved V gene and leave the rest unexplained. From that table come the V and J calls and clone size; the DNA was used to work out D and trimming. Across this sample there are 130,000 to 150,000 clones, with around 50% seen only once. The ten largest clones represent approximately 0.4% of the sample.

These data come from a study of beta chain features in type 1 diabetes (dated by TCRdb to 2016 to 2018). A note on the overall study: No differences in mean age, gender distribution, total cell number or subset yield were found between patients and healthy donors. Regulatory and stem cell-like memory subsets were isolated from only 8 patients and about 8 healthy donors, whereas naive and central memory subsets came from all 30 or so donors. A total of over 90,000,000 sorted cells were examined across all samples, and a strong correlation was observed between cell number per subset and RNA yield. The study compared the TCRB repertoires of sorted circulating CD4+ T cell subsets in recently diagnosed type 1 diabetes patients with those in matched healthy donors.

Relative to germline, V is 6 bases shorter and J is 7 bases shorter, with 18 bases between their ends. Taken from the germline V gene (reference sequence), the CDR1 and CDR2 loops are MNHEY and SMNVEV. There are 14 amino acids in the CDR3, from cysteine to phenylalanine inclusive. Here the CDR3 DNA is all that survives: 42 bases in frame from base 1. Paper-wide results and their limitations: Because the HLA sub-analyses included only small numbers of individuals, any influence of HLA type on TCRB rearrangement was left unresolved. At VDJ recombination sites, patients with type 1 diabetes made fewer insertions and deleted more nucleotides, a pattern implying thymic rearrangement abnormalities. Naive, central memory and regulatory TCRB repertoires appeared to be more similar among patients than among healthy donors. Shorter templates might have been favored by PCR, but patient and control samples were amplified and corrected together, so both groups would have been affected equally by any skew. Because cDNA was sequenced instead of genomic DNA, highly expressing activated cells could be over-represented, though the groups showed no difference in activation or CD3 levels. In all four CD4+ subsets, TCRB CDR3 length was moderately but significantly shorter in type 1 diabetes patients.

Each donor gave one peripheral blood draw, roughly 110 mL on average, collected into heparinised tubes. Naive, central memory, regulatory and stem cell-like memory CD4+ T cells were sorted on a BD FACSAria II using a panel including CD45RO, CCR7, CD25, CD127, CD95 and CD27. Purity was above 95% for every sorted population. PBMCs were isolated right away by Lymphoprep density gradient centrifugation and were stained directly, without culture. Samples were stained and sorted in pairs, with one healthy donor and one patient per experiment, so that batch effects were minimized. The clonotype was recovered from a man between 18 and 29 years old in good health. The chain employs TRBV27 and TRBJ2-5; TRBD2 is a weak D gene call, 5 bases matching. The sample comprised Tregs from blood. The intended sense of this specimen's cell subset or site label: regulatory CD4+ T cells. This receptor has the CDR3 CASSPKARVGTQYF. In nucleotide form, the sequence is TGTGCCAGCAGCCCAAAGGCGCGGGTGGGGACCCAGTACTTC.